This is a list of T cell receptor beta chains from one sample in a study of T cells after yellow fever vaccination. One entry per CDR3 protein results from TCRdb running MiXCR on the 5' RACE reads. There are approximately 610,000 distinct CDR3 sequences in the sample; approximately 16% occur only once, and roughly a sixth lies in the top ten. The sequenced sample was PBMCs, obtained 5 to 6 days after the first yellow fever vaccination. These TCRs come from a man aged 18 to 35 who received the YFV17D yellow fever vaccine. Each CDR3 is given with its conserved first and last residue. D genes are given only for firm matches. Size is stated for part of the rows, as once, few or many counts, or as a class when the clone is expanded.

D gene	V gene	clone size	J gene	CDR3 protein	CDR3 DNA
-	TRBV27	few	TRBJ1-5	CASSSYYSRGGKPQHF	TGTGCCAGCAGTTCCTATTATAGCCGGGGCGGAAAGCCCCAGCATTTT
-	TRBV7-9	-	TRBJ2-1	CASSLAQPWVQFF	TGTGCCAGCAGCTTAGCGCAGCCCTGGGTACAGTTCTTC
TRBD2	TRBV4-1	many	TRBJ2-1	CASSQDHPASGAPKEFF	TGCGCCAGCAGCCAAGATCACCCAGCTAGCGGGGCTCCTAAGGAGTTCTTC
-	TRBV4-3	-	TRBJ1-2	CASSQGAGGYTF	TGCGCCAGCAGCCAAGGAGCTGGGGGCTACACCTTC
-	TRBV5-1	many	TRBJ2-5	CASSTSYRDETQYF	TGCGCCAGCAGCACCTCATACAGAGATGAGACCCAGTACTTC
TRBD1	TRBV12-3/TRBV12-4	-	TRBJ2-5	CASRSLTGVQETQYF	TGTGCCAGCAGAAGCCTAACAGGGGTACAAGAGACCCAGTACTTC
-	TRBV4-1	many	TRBJ2-5	CASSQEPSGAGGETQYF	TGCGCCAGCAGCCAAGAACCATCCGGGGCCGGTGGGGAGACCCAGTACTTC
-	TRBV12-3/TRBV12-4	few	TRBJ1-4	CASSSRVGSREEKLFF	TGTGCCAGCAGTTCTCGGGTGGGCAGCAGGGAAGAAAAACTGTTTTTT
-	TRBV7-9	-	TRBJ2-7	CASSTGTREQYF	TGTGCCAGCAGCACCGGGACTCGGGAGCAGTACTTC
-	TRBV11-2	-	TRBJ2-1	CASSLWAGEHEQFF	TGTGCCAGCAGCTTATGGGCAGGGGAGCATGAGCAGTTCTTC
TRBD2	TRBV4-1	-	TRBJ2-7	CASSQRGLAGPEQYF	TGCGCCAGCAGCCAGAGGGGACTAGCGGGCCCCGAGCAGTACTTC
-	TRBV10-3	-	TRBJ2-6	CANRAGALTSGANVLTF	TGTGCCAACAGGGCGGGGGCTCTAACATCTGGGGCCAACGTCCTGACTTTC
-	TRBV4-3	few	TRBJ2-2	CASSRGIAGPRPGELFF	TGCGCCAGCAGCCGGGGAATAGCAGGGCCTCGACCCGGGGAGCTGTTTTTT
TRBD1	TRBV9	-	TRBJ1-2	CASSVGTGVPNYGYTF	TGTGCCAGCAGCGTTGGGACAGGGGTCCCTAACTATGGCTACACCTTC
-	TRBV10-3	-	TRBJ2-7	CAISGTGDTYEQYF	TGTGCCATCAGTGGTACGGGAGATACCTACGAGCAGTACTTC
TRBD2	TRBV12-3/TRBV12-4	few	TRBJ2-3	CASSFAAGPDTQYF	TGTGCCAGCAGTTTCGCAGCGGGGCCGGATACGCAGTATTTT
TRBD2	TRBV14	few	TRBJ2-7	CASSWGTSAAYEQYF	TGTGCCAGCAGCTGGGGAACTAGCGCGGCCTACGAGCAGTACTTC
-	TRBV20-1	few	TRBJ2-1	CSARDMDTHNEQFF	TGCAGTGCTAGAGATATGGACACCCACAATGAGCAGTTCTTC
TRBD1	TRBV5-6	few	TRBJ1-5	CASSLWDSGSRPQHF	TGTGCCAGCAGCTTATGGGACAGTGGGTCCCGGCCCCAGCATTTT
TRBD1	TRBV30	-	TRBJ1-2	CAWSSGTADYGYTF	TGTGCCTGGAGTTCAGGGACAGCTGACTATGGCTACACCTTC
-	TRBV27	-	TRBJ1-1	CASSLDTVHAEAFF	TGTGCCAGCAGTTTGGATACAGTTCACGCTGAAGCTTTCTTT
-	TRBV11-3	few	TRBJ1-1	CASSLGSDNPAEAFF	TGTGCCAGCAGCTTAGGGTCGGACAACCCCGCTGAAGCTTTCTTT
-	TRBV11-2	-	TRBJ2-5	CASSLYFSAGFQETQYF	TGTGCCAGCAGCTTATATTTTAGCGCGGGGTTTCAAGAGACCCAGTACTTC
-	TRBV9	-	TRBJ1-1	CASNSAGNTEAFF	TGTGCCAGCAACAGTGCAGGGAACACTGAAGCTTTCTTT
TRBD2	TRBV6-5	-	TRBJ2-2	CASSYSYGTRNRDTGELFF	TGTGCCAGCAGTTACTCGTATGGGACTAGAAATCGTGACACCGGGGAGCTGTTTTTT
-	TRBV4-2	few	TRBJ2-5	CASSPRDRKFETQYF	TGTGCCAGCAGCCCGCGGGACCGCAAGTTTGAGACCCAGTACTTC
-	TRBV14	-	TRBJ2-3	CASSQCDPCTDTQYF	TGTGCCAGCAGCCAATGCGACCCCTGCACAGATACGCAGTATTTT
TRBD1	TRBV27	-	TRBJ1-1	CASSLLQGADGTEAFF	TGTGCCAGCAGTTTACTACAGGGGGCTGATGGCACTGAAGCTTTCTTT
-	TRBV5-1	-	TRBJ1-6	CASSAGKENNSPLHF	TGCGCCAGCAGCGCAGGGAAGGAGAATAATTCACCCCTCCACTTT
TRBD2	TRBV6-5	-	TRBJ2-7	CASSYALAGGVSSYEQYF	TGTGCCAGCAGTTACGCGCTAGCGGGGGGCGTGAGCTCCTACGAGCAGTACTTC
-	TRBV15	-	TRBJ2-5	CATSPGGETQYF	TGTGCCACCAGCCCTGGTGGGGAGACCCAGTACTTC
-	TRBV29-1	few	TRBJ2-5	CSVEVGGGPQETQYF	TGCAGCGTTGAAGTGGGAGGGGGGCCCCAAGAGACCCAGTACTTC
-	TRBV7-2	few	TRBJ1-1	CASSHPGTEAFF	TGTGCCAGCAGCCACCCCGGCACTGAAGCTTTCTTT
-	TRBV5-6	-	TRBJ2-1	CASRSMDNEQFF	TGTGCCAGCAGGTCGATGGACAATGAGCAGTTCTTC
-	TRBV6-1	-	TRBJ1-2	CASSEEVVHGYTF	TGTGCCAGCAGTGAAGAGGTGGTGCATGGCTACACCTTC
TRBD1	TRBV29-1	few	TRBJ2-2	CSALIWDREAGELFF	TGCAGCGCATTAATATGGGACAGGGAAGCCGGGGAGCTGTTTTTT
TRBD2	TRBV20-1	-	TRBJ2-1	CSSGGAYNEQFF	TGCAGCAGCGGGGGGGCCTACAATGAGCAGTTCTTC
TRBD1	TRBV6-5	few	TRBJ1-2	CASRTGARGYTF	TGTGCCAGCAGGACAGGGGCTCGTGGCTACACCTTC
TRBD1	TRBV27	-	TRBJ2-2	CASSTRTGGVGELFF	TGTGCCAGCAGTACCAGGACAGGGGGTGTCGGGGAGCTGTTTTTT